Listed below are T cell receptor beta chains from one sample, sequenced in a study of blood T cells in healthy people across ages. TCRdb re-derived calls from the 5' RACE reads in MiXCR, one entry per CDR3 protein. The table lists roughly 640,000 distinct CDR3 sequences, about 30% of them singletons. The specimen was blood. These TCRs come from a woman of 80 years or more in good health. CDR3s include the opening cysteine and the closing phenylalanine or tryptophan. D genes are given only for firm matches. A row's size may be missing; if present it is once, few, many or a size class.

J,D,V,size,DNA,CDR3
TRBJ1-2,.,TRBV20-1,.,TGCAGTGCTACCCGCAGGGCCGGAAACTATGGCTACACCTTC,CSATRRAGNYGYTF
TRBJ1-6,.,TRBV6-5,many,TGTGCCAGCAGTTACGAGGCCACTTCCTATAATTCACCCCTCCACTTT,CASSYEATSYNSPLHF
TRBJ1-2,TRBD1,TRBV5-1,many,TGCGCCAGCAGCTTATTCGCAGGGGGCGTAAACTATGGCTACACCTTC,CASSLFAGGVNYGYTF
TRBJ2-7,.,TRBV12-3/TRBV12-4,many,TGTGCCAGCCGCCGCAGGAGCTCCTACGAGCAGTACTTC,CASRRRSSYEQYF
TRBJ2-1,.,TRBV4-3,.,TGCGCCAGCAGCCAAGATGGGGCGGGTTCGAGGGAGCAGTTCTTC,CASSQDGAGSREQFF
TRBJ2-7,TRBD1,TRBV6-1,many,TGTGCCAGCGGAAGGTCGACAGGGACCTACGAGCAGTACTTC,CASGRSTGTYEQYF
TRBJ2-1,.,TRBV9,.,TGTGCCAGCAGCGTAGGGGGGGGCCGAGGCAATGAGCAGTTCTTC,CASSVGGGRGNEQFF
TRBJ2-4,.,TRBV5-6,.,TGTGCCAGCAGCTCCCTCACCTCAGGGGTAGGAAACATTCAGTACTTC,CASSSLTSGVGNIQYF
TRBJ2-7,.,TRBV6-1,many,TGTGCCAGCAGTGATAGGGCCACGAGGCAGTCCTACGAGCAGTACTTC,CASSDRATRQSYEQYF
TRBJ2-3,TRBD2,TRBV20-1,.,TGCAGTGCCCGGGTGGGAGTAGCGGGGAGCCCTGGTCGGACAGATACGCAGTATTTT,CSARVGVAGSPGRTDTQYF
TRBJ2-2,TRBD2,TRBV20-1,.,TGCAGTGCTAAAACTAGCGGGAACACCGGGGAGCTGTTTTTT,CSAKTSGNTGELFF
TRBJ2-3,.,TRBV12-3/TRBV12-4,.,TGTGCCAGCAGTGTAGGGAGAGTGGTCGGAGATACGCAGTATTTT,CASSVGRVVGDTQYF
TRBJ1-1,.,TRBV20-1,few,TGCAGTGCTAGCCCCCCCCGCGACGGGAACACTGAAGCTTTCTTT,CSASPPRDGNTEAFF
TRBJ2-2,.,TRBV10-3,.,TGTGCCATCAGTGAACTCGGGGAGCTGTTTTTT,CAISELGELFF
TRBJ1-2,.,TRBV3-1,.,TGTGCCAGCAGGCCGAAGGGGGGGAGCTATGGCTACACCTTC,CASRPKGGSYGYTF
TRBJ1-2,TRBD1,TRBV25-1,once,TGTGCCAGCACCCTCGATCACAGGGGGTGTTGCGCATCCAGGTATGGCTACACCTTC,CASTLDHRGCCASRYGYTF
TRBJ1-6,TRBD1,TRBV12-3/TRBV12-4,.,TGTGCCAGCAGGCTTTACAGGGGGGGCAATTCACCCCTCCACTTT,CASRLYRGGNSPLHF
TRBJ1-6,TRBD1,TRBV20-1,.,TGCAGTGCTGGGGACAGCCAAGGTTCACCCCTCCACTTT,CSAGDSQGSPLHF
TRBJ2-3,.,TRBV5-6,few,TGTGCCAGCAGCCCTGCCCCGAGAGATACGCAGTATTTT,CASSPAPRDTQYF
TRBJ2-1,.,TRBV7-6,many,TGTGCCAGCAGCTTATGGAGTAACCTAGCGACCTCCTACAATGAGCAGTTCTTC,CASSLWSNLATSYNEQFF
TRBJ2-2,.,TRBV7-2,many,TGTGCCAGCAGCCTAGACCCCTCGGGGACACCGAACACCGGGGAGCTGTTTTTT,CASSLDPSGTPNTGELFF
TRBJ1-2,.,TRBV7-9,.,TGTGCCAGCAGCACACGTTTGGAAGGCTACACCTTC,CASSTRLEGYTF
TRBJ1-1,TRBD1,TRBV6-5,many,TGTGCCAGCAGTTACGCGACCCTGGGACAGACCACTGAAGCTTTCTTT,CASSYATLGQTTEAFF
TRBJ1-1,.,TRBV19,.,TGTGCCAGTAGTATAGTTCCAGGGGCGACTGAAGCTTTCTTT,CASSIVPGATEAFF
TRBJ2-5,.,TRBV30,few,TGTGCCTGGAGCAGTTCAGAGACCCAGTACTTC,CAWSSSETQYF
TRBJ1-2,.,TRBV20-1,many,TGCAGTGCTAGAGATTTTAGCAGGACTTACAACTATGGCTACACCTTC,CSARDFSRTYNYGYTF
TRBJ1-1,.,TRBV5-1,many,TGCGCCAGCAGCTTTGACCTGAACACTGAAGCTTTCTTT,CASSFDLNTEAFF
TRBJ2-7,TRBD2,TRBV28,.,TGTGCCAGCATCCCCGCGGGGGTGGCCTACGAGCAGTACTTC,CASIPAGVAYEQYF
TRBJ1-1,TRBD1,TRBV6-6,.,TGTGCCAGCCTTCCTCCGGGACAGGTGAACACTGAAGCTTTCTTT,CASLPPGQVNTEAFF
TRBJ2-7,.,TRBV2,few,TGTGCCAGCAGTAAAGGCGCAAACGGGCTCTACGAGCAGTACTTC,CASSKGANGLYEQYF
TRBJ1-2,TRBD1,TRBV2,many,TGTGCCAGCAGGGATCAGACAGGGGGTAACTATGGCTACACCTTC,CASRDQTGGNYGYTF
TRBJ2-2,.,TRBV20-1,few,TGCAGTGCTAGAGATAGAGAAGGTTACACCGGGGAGCTGTTTTTT,CSARDREGYTGELFF
TRBJ2-2,TRBD1,TRBV5-1,.,TGCGCCAGCAGCACAGACAGGGGCGCGTACACCGGGGAGCTGTTTTTT,CASSTDRGAYTGELFF
TRBJ1-5,.,TRBV2,.,TGTGCCAGCAGTGAGTCAGGGGTTAGCAATCACCCCCAGCATTTT,CASSESGVSNHPQHF
TRBJ2-2,TRBD1,TRBV6-2/TRBV6-3,few,TGTGCCAGCAGTCAGTTCCGACAGGGCACCGGGGAGCTGTTTTTT,CASSQFRQGTGELFF
TRBJ2-7,TRBD1,TRBV5-1,many,TGCGCCAGCAGCTTGGGGGGACAGGGGTTGTACGAGCAGTACTTC,CASSLGGQGLYEQYF
TRBJ1-1,TRBD1,TRBV7-9,few,TGTGCCAGCAGCTTGCTGACAGGGGATAACACTGAAGCTTTCTTT,CASSLLTGDNTEAFF
TRBJ2-4,TRBD1,TRBV7-2,many,TGTGCCAGCAGCTTAGCCGGGACAGGGAACGCCAAAAACATTCAGTACTTC,CASSLAGTGNAKNIQYF
TRBJ2-3,TRBD1,TRBV7-2,.,TGTGCCAGCAGCTTTTACGCGACAGGGGCGGGCACAGATACGCAGTATTTT,CASSFYATGAGTDTQYF
TRBJ1-4,.,TRBV7-2,many,TGTGCCAGCAGCCTCCAACAGGAAGGGTGGGAAAAACTGTTTTTT,CASSLQQEGWEKLFF